Presented here are 8 T cell receptor beta chains from one specimen sequenced in a study of T cell changes during pregnancy in multiple sclerosis. Profiled with immunoSEQ multiplex PCR; TCRdb holds only in-frame clones, not every one. The sample yields roughly 100,000 clones, about 91% seen once. The sequencing used peripheral blood, collected after pregnancy. These receptors all stem from a female donor with multiple sclerosis, enrolled in a pregnancy study.

This clone was counted a single time. This chain uses TRBV5-1 with TRBJ2-1; 8 nucleotides align to TRBD1. Germline CDR1 SGHRS, CDR2 YFSETQ. V lost 0 bases, J lost 10 bases, and 12 bases stayed unmatched. CDR3 length: 16 residues. CDR3 sequence (DNA): TGCGCCAGCAGCTTGGGATACAGGGGGTCAGCCCAGGAGCAGTTCTTC. It yields the protein CASSLGYRGSAQEQFF.

CDR3 in amino acids: CASSLWTGSSGANVLTF. CDR3 in DNA: TGTGCCAGCAGTTTATGGACAGGAAGCTCTGGGGCCAACGTCCTGACTTTC. The chain couples TRBV27 to TRBJ2-6; the match to TRBD1 covers 7 bases. In germline, CDR1 is MNHEY, CDR2 SMNVEV (reference sequence). The CDR3 totals 17 residues. J lost 0 bases, V lost 1 base, and 3 bases had no gene match. The full variable domain, completed using reference TRBV27 and TRBJ2-6, is EAQVTQNPRYLITVTGKKLTVTCSQNMNHEYMSWYRQDPGLGLRQIYYSMNVEVTDKGDVPEGYKVSRKEKRNFPLILESPSPNQTSLYFCASSLWTGSSGANVLTFGAGSRLTVL.

The V gene is TRBV11-2, the J gene TRBJ1-6; no firm D call. Germline lookup yields CDR1 SGHAT and CDR2 FQNNGV. This CDR3 has 17 residues. Trimming pared 2 bases from V and 7 bases from J, leaving 18 bases between. The CDR3 DNA is TGTGCCAGCAGCTTACTAGCTCTCCCAAGCGGGAATTCACCCCTCCACTTT. Its protein product is CASSLLALPSGNSPLHF. The entire variable domain, with the rest obtained from reference TRBV11-2 and TRBJ1-6, is as follows: EAGVAQSPRYKIIEKRQSVAFWCNPISGHATLYWYQQILGQGPKLLIQFQNNGVVDDSQLPKDRFSAERLKGVDSTLKIQPAKLEDSAVYLCASSLLALPSGNSPLHFGNGTRLTVT.

This sequence joins TRBV5-1 and TRBJ2-7; D is perhaps TRBD1 (6 bases). CDR1 is SGHRS, CDR2 YFSETQ, per germline. Trimming took 2 bases from V and 2 from J, leaving 14 bases between them. This CDR3 comprises 15 residues. Here the CDR3 reads CASSLQGQKTYEQYF. DNA of the CDR3: TGCGCCAGCAGCTTACAAGGACAGAAGACCTACGAGCAGTACTTC.

J is TRBJ2-7 and V is TRBV11-2; D perhaps matches TRBD1 (7 bases). The CDR3 is 13 amino acids. Trimming pared 10 bases from V and 0 bases from J, leaving 13 bases between. Germline CDR1 is SGHAT and CDR2 is FQNNGV. The CDR3 loop is CAIPGGSSYEQYF. The DNA of the CDR3 is TGTGCCATCCCAGGGGGGAGCTCCTACGAGCAGTACTTC.

This clone appeared a few times. The CDR3 here is CASSSRQGNSPLHF. The CDR3 DNA follows: TGTGCCAGCAGCTCGCGACAGGGTAATTCACCCCTCCACTTT. This sequence joins TRBV13 and TRBJ1-6, with TRBD1 matching 7 bases. CDR1 is PRHDT and CDR2 is FYEKMQ in the germline V gene (reference sequence). The V and J ends lost 4 bases and 6 bases, in that order; junction bases with no gene match: 3. This CDR3 contains 14 residues. The full variable domain, rest sourced from reference TRBV13 and TRBJ1-6, is AAGVIQSPRHLIKEKRETATLKCYPIPRHDTVYWYQQGPGQDPQFLISFYEKMQSDKGSIPDRFSAQQFSDYHSELNMSSLELGDSALYFCASSSRQGNSPLHFGNGTRLTVT.

The V call is TRBV7-6, the J call TRBJ2-5, with D perhaps matching TRBD1 (6 bases). Germline assignment: CDR1 SGHVS and CDR2 FNYEAQ. The CDR3 sequence is 15 residues long. V was pared by 1 base and J by 2 bases, with 11 bases between. CDR3 sequence reads: CASSLEGRGQETQYF. In DNA form, the CDR3 reads TGTGCCAGCAGCTTAGAGGGCAGGGGACAAGAGACCCAGTACTTC.

The rearrangement links TRBV19 to TRBJ1-5; possibly TRBD1 for D (5 bases). This CDR3 is 14 amino acids long. V lost 7 bases and J lost 7, with 17 bases in between. Germline CDR1 reads LNHDA; CDR2 reads SQIVND (reference sequence). The CDR3 reads CASMFVWGDQPQHF. The CDR3 region has the DNA TGTGCCAGTATGTTCGTATGGGGGGACCAGCCCCAGCATTTT. Variable domain in full (rest from reference TRBV19 and TRBJ1-5): DGGITQSPKYLFRKEGQNVTLSCEQNLNHDAMYWYRQDPGQGLRLIYYSQIVNDFQKGDIAEGYSVSREKKESFPLTVTSAQKNPTAFYLCASMFVWGDQPQHFGDGTRLSIL.